The subject of this entry is one T cell receptor beta chain. Its antigen is not known. With no exception, relapse followed autologous stem cell transplantation in all patients, and brentuximab vedotin exposure varied. Best overall response was complete response, partial response or progressive disease in these relapsed/refractory classical Hodgkin lymphoma patients. This sample is part of a study of PD-1 blockade in classical Hodgkin lymphoma. Study-wide results and caveats: Exclusion covered patients beginning nivolumab under 1 year post-ASCT. A reduction in baseline TCR diversity was reportedly seen in newly diagnosed patients relative to healthy donors.

Trimming stripped 4 bases from V and 3 bases from J, with 17 bases between. The CDR3 covers 15 residues. Germline CDR1 SGHNT, CDR2 YYREEE (reference sequence). Assay used: immunoSEQ multiplex PCR; TCRdb lists only in-frame clones, some missing. This table has some 13,000 clones, about 87% appearing once. This TCR was sampled from a human donor with classical Hodgkin lymphoma. The gene calls are TRBV5-4 and TRBJ2-7; D is possibly TRBD2 (5 bases). Sequencing was performed on peripheral blood mononuclear cells (PBMCs), taken at baseline. CDR3 region: CASSPSGRVNYEQYF. CDR3 nucleotides: TGTGCCAGCAGCCCCTCCGGGCGGGTCAACTACGAGCAGTACTTC.